This TCR beta chain originates from a study of blood T cell repertoires in COVID-19 (dated by TCRdb to about 2020). Notes on the research overall: Collaborator samples came from the United States, Italy and Spain and covered acute and convalescent phases of COVID-19. The prospective study material was composed of cDNA or gDNA derived from T cells, B-cell-depleted T cells, or PBMCs. The dataset comprised deeply sampled blood TCRbeta repertoires from subjects exposed to, actively infected with, or recovered from COVID-19. The repertoires were released in a freely available public database intended as a resource for research on the immune response to SARS-CoV-2. Samples were obtained from the ongoing ImmuneRACE study (first 160 participants) and from about 1,300 subjects provided by 6 global collaborators. Sample metadata almost always included a de-identified subject ID, COVID-19 status, age in years and sex. HLA class I and class II types, where available, came from metadata supplied by the sample provider rather than from assay-based typing.

From the cysteine through the phenylalanine, the CDR3 covers 14 amino acids. This entry keeps only the CDR3 DNA: 42 bases, framed from base 1. According to the germline V gene, CDR1 reads SGHRS and CDR2 reads YFSETQ. TCRbeta CDR3 regions were amplified from genomic DNA using the immunoSEQ Assay, a bias-controlled multiplex PCR. In the original analysis: The number of nucleated cells in each sample was estimated by amplification of reference gene primers within the assay. To quantify the absolute abundance of each unique TCRbeta CDR3 rearrangement, sequence reads were collapsed and filtered. For each sample, productive Simpson clonality was calculated as the square root of Simpson's diversity index over productive rearrangements. The clones in this table, taken by TCRdb from immuneACCESS, are in-frame only. Not every clone is retained; where verified, under half of the shortfall comes from an unresolved V gene, and the cause of the rest is unknown. The V and J calls and clone size come from that table; D and trimming were worked out from the DNA. The sample table holds roughly 180,000 clones, of which about 80% were seen once. The ten largest clonotypes hold more than 5.5% of the sample.

Turning to this clone: The target of this receptor is not known. One end of the junction is discordant with germline, which a read error may explain.

Study-wide conclusions, independent of this receptor: The quantity of clinical and demographic metadata differed by source and by participant and was supplied without curation.

Whole blood was collected in K2EDTA tubes by collaborating institutions according to the institutions' own protocols. For TCRbeta analysis, collaborator samples were shipped as frozen whole blood, as isolated PBMCs, or as DNA extracted from either sample type. Rearrangement joined TRBV5-1 to TRBJ2-7, with the D segment identity uncertain. The material sequenced was peripheral blood. The sequence was obtained from a human donor in a cohort sampled during active COVID-19. The base sequence is TGCGCCAGCAGCATGGGTACCTACTCCGACGAGCAGTACTTC. This gives the protein CASSMGTYSDEQYF. This CDR3, with the reference TRBV5-1 and TRBJ2-7 proteins standing in past its ends, gives the full variable domain KAGVTQTPRYLIKTRGQQVTLSCSPISGHRSVSWYQQTPGQGLQFLFEYFSETQRNKGNFPGRFSGRQFSNSRSEMNVSTLELGDSALYLCASSMGTYSDEQYFGPGTRLTVT.